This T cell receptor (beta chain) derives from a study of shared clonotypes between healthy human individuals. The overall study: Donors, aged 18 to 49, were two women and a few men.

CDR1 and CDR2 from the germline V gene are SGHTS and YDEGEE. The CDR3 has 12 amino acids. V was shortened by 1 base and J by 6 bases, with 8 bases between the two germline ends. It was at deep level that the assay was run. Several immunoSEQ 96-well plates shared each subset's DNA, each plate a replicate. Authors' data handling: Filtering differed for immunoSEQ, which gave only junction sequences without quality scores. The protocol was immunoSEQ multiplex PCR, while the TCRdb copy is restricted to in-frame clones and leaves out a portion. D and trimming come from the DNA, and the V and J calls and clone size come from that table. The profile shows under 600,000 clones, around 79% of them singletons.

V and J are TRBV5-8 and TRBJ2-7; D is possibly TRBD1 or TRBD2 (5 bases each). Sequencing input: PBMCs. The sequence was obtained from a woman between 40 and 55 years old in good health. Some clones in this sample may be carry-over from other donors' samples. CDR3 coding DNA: TGTGCCAGCAGCTTGTGGGGGACCGAGCAGTACTTC. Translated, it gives CASSLWGTEQYF.